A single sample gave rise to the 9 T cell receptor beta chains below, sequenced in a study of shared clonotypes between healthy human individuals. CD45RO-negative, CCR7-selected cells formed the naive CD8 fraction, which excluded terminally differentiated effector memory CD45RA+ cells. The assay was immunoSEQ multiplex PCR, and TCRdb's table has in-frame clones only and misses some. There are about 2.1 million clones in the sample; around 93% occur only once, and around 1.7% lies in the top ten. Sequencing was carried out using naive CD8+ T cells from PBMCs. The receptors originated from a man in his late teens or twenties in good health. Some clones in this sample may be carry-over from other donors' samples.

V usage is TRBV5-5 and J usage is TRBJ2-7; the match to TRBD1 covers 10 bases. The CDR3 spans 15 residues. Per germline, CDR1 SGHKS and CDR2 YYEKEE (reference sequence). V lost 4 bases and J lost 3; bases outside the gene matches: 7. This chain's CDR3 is CASSRDRGLSYEQYF. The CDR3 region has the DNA TGTGCCAGCAGCCGAGACAGGGGGCTAAGCTACGAGCAGTACTTC.

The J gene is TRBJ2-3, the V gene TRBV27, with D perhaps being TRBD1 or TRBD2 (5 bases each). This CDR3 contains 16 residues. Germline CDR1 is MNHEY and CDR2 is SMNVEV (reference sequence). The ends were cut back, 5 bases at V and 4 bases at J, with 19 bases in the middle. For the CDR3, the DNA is TGTGCCAGCAGTCATCCGGGACCCCAAAGCGCAGATACGCAGTATTTT. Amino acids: CASSHPGPQSADTQYF.

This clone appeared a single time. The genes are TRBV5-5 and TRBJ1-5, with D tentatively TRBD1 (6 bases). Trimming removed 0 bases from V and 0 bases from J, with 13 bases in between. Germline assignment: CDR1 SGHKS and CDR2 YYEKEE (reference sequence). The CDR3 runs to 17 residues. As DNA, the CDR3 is TGTGCCAGCAGCTTGGCGTGGGGGGGCCTTAGCAATCAGCCCCAGCATTTT. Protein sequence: CASSLAWGGLSNQPQHF.

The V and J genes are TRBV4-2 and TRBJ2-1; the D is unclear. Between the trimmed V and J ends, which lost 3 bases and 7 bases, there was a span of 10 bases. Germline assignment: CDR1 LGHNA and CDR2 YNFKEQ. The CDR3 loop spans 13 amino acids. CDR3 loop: CASSHLGLNEQFF. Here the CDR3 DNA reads TGTGCCAGCAGCCACCTCGGTTTAAATGAGCAGTTCTTC.

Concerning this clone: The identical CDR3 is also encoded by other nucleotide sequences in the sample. DNA of the CDR3: TGTGCCAGCAGTTTGCAGGGGAACACTGAAGCTTTCTTT. Its protein product is CASSLQGNTEAFF. This rearrangement joins TRBV27 to TRBJ1-1; possibly TRBD1 for D (5 bases). V lost 3 bases to trimming and J lost 1 base, with 6 bases between them. CDR3 length: 13 residues. Germline loops: CDR1 MNHEY, CDR2 SMNVEV (reference sequence).

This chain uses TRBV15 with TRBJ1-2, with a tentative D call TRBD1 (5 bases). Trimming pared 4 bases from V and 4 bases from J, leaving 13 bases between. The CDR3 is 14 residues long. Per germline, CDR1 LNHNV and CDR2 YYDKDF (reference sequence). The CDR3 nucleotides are TGTGCCACCAGCACCATGACAGTTGGCTATGGCTACACCTTC. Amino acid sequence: CATSTMTVGYGYTF.

CDR3 loop: CSAVAQNTEAFF. CDR3 coding DNA: TGCAGCGCGGTGGCTCAGAACACTGAAGCTTTCTTT. V and J are TRBV29-1 and TRBJ1-1, with unresolved D. CDR1 and CDR2 from the germline V gene are SQVTM and ANQGSEA. This CDR3 is 12 amino acids long. V was trimmed by 7 bases and J by 1 base, leaving 10 bases between them.

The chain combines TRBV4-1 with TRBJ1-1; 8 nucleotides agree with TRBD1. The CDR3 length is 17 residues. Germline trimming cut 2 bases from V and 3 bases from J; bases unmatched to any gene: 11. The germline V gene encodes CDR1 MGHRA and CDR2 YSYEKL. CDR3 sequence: CASSQNQDRAVYTEAFF. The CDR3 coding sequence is TGCGCCAGCAGCCAAAACCAGGACAGGGCAGTATACACTGAAGCTTTCTTT.

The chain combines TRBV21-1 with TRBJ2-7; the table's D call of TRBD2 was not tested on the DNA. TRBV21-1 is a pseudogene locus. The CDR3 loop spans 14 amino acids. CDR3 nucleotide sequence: TGTGCCAGCAGCAAATTTAGCGCCTCCTACGAGCAGTACTTC. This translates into CASSKFSASYEQYF.